This paragraph covers one T cell receptor (beta chain) sequence. What this receptor recognizes is not known. No much larger clonotype is one base removed from it; base qualities were not supplied. Interpreted using the paper, the time point label stands for: baseline before first vaccination. Samples from vaccinated people were obtained from the UK trials COV001 and COV002, which included a single-blind randomized controlled phase 2/3 trial of AZD1222 (ChAdOx1 nCoV-19) in healthy adults. For TCRbeta chain sequencing, PBMC samples were collected from trial participants at day 0 and at day 28 after the second dose. CDR1 and CDR2 are read off the germline V gene as SGHTS and YDEGEE. From cysteine to phenylalanine, the CDR3 is 15 amino acids long. Left in the record is the CDR3 DNA by itself, 45 bases read in frame from the first base. V and J lose 2 bases and 6 bases, and a span of 17 bases separates them.

The data were obtained in a study of T cell responses to AZD1222 COVID-19 vaccine (dated by TCRdb to about 2021). The study in broad terms: AZD1222 recipients whose second dose came at about 4 weeks and those whose second dose came at about 12 weeks were combined into one group, since spike-specific TCR depth and breadth did not differ between the two schedules. Enrollment into the trials was organized by age into subgroups of 18-55, 56-69 and 70-plus years, and those subgroups contained roughly 140, 27 and 60 TCR-sequenced participants, respectively. TCR sequencing covered over 230 trial participants: 200 to 220 given two doses of AZD1222 and around 26 given two doses of MenACWY control vaccine.

The CDR3 regions of human TCRbeta chains were analyzed by immunosequencing. In the authors' own workflow: TCRs in the repertoires were compared against a reference library of SARS-CoV-2-specific TCRs that had been generated with the MIRA antigen-specificity platform. Breadth was defined as the fraction of unique TCRs that were SARS-CoV-2-associated. Depth was defined as the fraction of total T cells that were SARS-CoV-2-associated. Using the MIRA data, each spike-specific TCR was mapped to the spike region that the TCR reacts to and placed in a CD4 or CD8 class. Log10-transformed breadth and depth values were compared by one-way ANOVA with Sidak's multiple comparisons tests. Held by TCRdb, this immuneACCESS table contains in-frame sequences only and omits some clones. Under half of the omission traces to an unresolved V gene where checked; the cause of the rest is unknown. V and J calls and clone size come straight from that table; D and trimming were deduced from the DNA. The sample yields about 170,000 clones; over 90% were counted once. 3% to 5% of the sample is taken by the ten largest.

Points the paper makes about the study in general: Because no samples from the day 14 peak response were available, repertoires could be characterized only after the peak T cell response. CD4 TCRs associated with the vaccine covered the entire spike protein, and the dominant responses were in regions 160-218 and 743-854. After two AZD1222 doses, spike-specific TCR breadth and depth were significantly higher than at day 0 and than in MenACWY recipients. Conclusions about previously exposed vaccinees are limited because only a handful of AZD1222 recipients were SARS-CoV-2 seropositive at baseline. The 56-69-year group was small, and its depth increase did not reach significance, likely because of low power. Reportedly, close to half of the unique spike-specific TCRs recognized epitopes lying outside the regions that are mutated in the B.1.351 and B.1.1.7 variants. Participants were mostly white British and included more females than males, and it was suggested by the authors that clonal diversity may have been underestimated.

This sequence was found in an adult in good health. Sequenced material: peripheral blood, taken on day 0 of AZD1222 vaccination. The sequence joins TRBV5-8 to TRBJ1-1, and possibly TRBD1, on 5 matching bases. The CDR3 corresponds to CASSFYQTVQAEAFF. DNA sequence: TGTGCCAGCAGCTTTTATCAGACAGTCCAAGCTGAAGCTTTCTTT.